The 20 T cell receptor beta chains listed next were all sequenced from one sample in a study of immune heterogeneity within non-small cell lung tumors. As template, the study used bulk tumor genomic DNA at about 550 ng per sample. Several widely spaced biopsies per primary tumor were taken during surgery. These patients got curative surgery after being newly diagnosed with untreated non-small cell lung cancer. Amplification of TCR beta CDR3 was performed by multiplex PCR with 32 V and 13 J primers. MiXCR, applied by TCRdb to the multiplex PCR reads, yields one record per CDR3 protein. Among about 21,000 distinct CDR3 sequences listed, around 28% were seen once. The sequencing input was lung tumor tissue. All receptors come from a man aged 40-49 years with non-small cell lung cancer.

This chain uses TRBV6-1 with TRBJ1-5, with TRBD1 as a possible D gene (5 bases). CDR3 length equals 16 residues. Germline CDR1 is MNHNS and CDR2 is SASEGT. Trimming took off 1 base at V and 6 bases at J, with 16 bases between the two ends. CDR3 bases: TGTGCCAGCAGTGAAGTGTCGGCCCCAAGGGGTCAGCCCCAGCATTTT. It codes for CASSEVSAPRGQPQHF.

The V and J genes are TRBV7-2 and TRBJ1-3; TRBD1 aligns across 8 bases. The length of the CDR3 is 14 residues. CDR1 is SGHTA and CDR2 is FQGNSA in the germline V gene. With 3 bases clipped from V and 8 bases from J, the junction kept 6 bases outside the gene matches. In DNA, the CDR3 is TGTGCCAGCAGCTTCTTAAAACAGGGGGACACCATATATTTT. Translated, it gives CASSFLKQGDTIYF.

This clonotype was counted a few times. The J gene is TRBJ1-4, the V gene TRBV9, with D perhaps matching TRBD1 (6 bases). The CDR3 is 15 amino acids. Deletions cut 0 bases from V and 0 bases from J, with 6 bases between. CDR1 and CDR2 (germline): SGDLS, YYNGEE. The chain's CDR3 is CASSVGTATNEKLFF. The CDR3 DNA sequence: TGTGCCAGCAGCGTAGGGACAGCAACTAATGAAAAACTGTTTTTT.

The V call is TRBV6-2 or TRBV6-3, the J call TRBJ2-1; D is unclear. Trimming took off 6 bases at V and 10 bases at J, with 10 bases between the two ends. The CDR3 runs to 11 residues. Germline V gene sequence: CDR1 MNHEY, CDR2 SVGEGT. This chain's CDR3 is CASSRLSEQFF. In DNA, the CDR3 is TGTGCCAGCAGCAGGCTCTCGGAGCAGTTCTTC.

The gene calls are TRBV6-1 and TRBJ2-2; 9 bases map to TRBD2. Losses at the gene ends were 5 bases for V and 4 bases for J; bases not matched to a gene: 2. Germline-derived CDR1 and CDR2 are MNHNS and SASEGT. This CDR3 has 14 amino acids. CDR3 sequence reads: CASSRREGTGELFF. DNA of the CDR3: TGTGCCAGCAGTCGGCGGGAGGGCACCGGGGAGCTGTTTTTT.

This clonotype was seen at least ten times. The chain couples TRBV7-2 to TRBJ2-3; 9 bases line up with TRBD2. This CDR3 contains 15 residues. The junction had 4 bases not matched to a gene; V was cut back by 3 bases and J by 3 bases. Germline loops: CDR1 SGHTA, CDR2 FQGNSA. The CDR3 bases are TGTGCCAGCAGCTTTTTTAGCGGGAGAACAGATACGCAGTATTTT. This translates into CASSFFSGRTDTQYF.

By proportion, this clonotype is medium-sized. V usage is TRBV9 and J usage is TRBJ2-1; no clear D gene. The length of the CDR3 is 15 residues. Trimming removed 0 bases from V and 7 bases from J, with 14 bases in between. Germline CDR1 is SGDLS and CDR2 is YYNGEE. As DNA, the CDR3 is TGTGCCAGCAGCGTAGGTCAGGTGAACTGGAATGAGCAGTTCTTC. Residues: CASSVGQVNWNEQFF.

This clonotype has only a few counts. The chain combines TRBV7-2 with TRBJ2-7; tentative D call: TRBD2 (5 bases). This CDR3 region has 19 residues. Trimming left V 3 bases short and J 2 bases short, with 26 bases between. Germline assignment: CDR1 SGHTA and CDR2 FQGNSA. CDR3: CASSFSTVLSEYSPYEQYF. CDR3 DNA sequence: TGTGCCAGCAGCTTTAGTACGGTCCTTAGCGAGTACTCCCCCTACGAGCAGTACTTC.

This clonotype is medium-sized. This chain joins TRBV10-1 and TRBJ1-5, with TRBD1 matching 7 bases. The CDR3 consists of 13 residues. Trimming cost V 6 bases and J 6 bases; bases outside gene matches: 5. Germline V gives CDR1 WNHNN, CDR2 SYGVQD (reference sequence). CDR3 sequence reads: CASSGDRSQPQHF. The CDR3 DNA sequence: TGCGCCAGCAGCGGGGACAGAAGTCAGCCCCAGCATTTT.

In the case of this clonotype: A much larger clonotype is one base distant, so this may be a read error. The V and J genes are TRBV19 and TRBJ1-5, with TRBD1 as a possible D gene (5 bases). The germline V and J ends were trimmed by 5 bases and 6 bases, with 11 bases remaining between them. The V gene's germline CDR1 is LNHDA and CDR2 SQIVND (reference sequence). The CDR3 runs 13 residues. CDR3 sequence (DNA): TGTGCCAGTAGTGAAGGGGAGGTTCAGCCCCAGCATTTT. It is translated as CASSEGEVQPQHF.

The chain carries TRBV5-1 and TRBJ1-4; TRBD1 is a possible D gene (5 bases). CDR3 length: 14 amino acids. Germline V gene data show CDR1 as SGHRS and CDR2 as YFSETQ. V shed 4 bases and J shed 6 bases, with 13 bases lying between them. The CDR3 here is CASSRFGTDEKLFF. DNA for the CDR3: TGCGCCAGCAGCCGATTCGGGACGGATGAAAAACTGTTTTTT.

This clonotype was picked up a small number of times. The chain is built from TRBV3-1 and TRBJ2-2, with D unclear. CDR1 is LGHDT and CDR2 is YNNKEL in the germline V gene (reference sequence). The V and J ends lost 1 base and 5 bases respectively, with 8 bases between them. The CDR3 is 14 residues long. The CDR3 is CASSQGQLTGELFF. CDR3 coding DNA: TGTGCCAGCAGCCAAGGACAATTAACCGGGGAGCTGTTTTTT.

With respect to this clonotype: Since the CDR3 does not end with the conserved phenylalanine or tryptophan, this likely comes from a read error. The limits of the CDR3 on the DNA are not certain, so only TCRdb's listed CDR3 is given. The chain has TRBV12-3 or TRBV12-4 and TRBJ1-3. The CDR3 has 16 residues if both end residues are counted. CDR3 sequence: CASSELLGLYGNTIYL.

The chain is built from TRBV7-2 and TRBJ2-1; no reliable D call. CDR1 is SGHTA, CDR2 FQGNSA, per germline. Trimming pared 5 bases from V and 7 bases from J, leaving 6 bases between. The CDR3 has 11 amino acids. CDR3 sequence reads: CASSMENEQFF. CDR3 bases: TGTGCCAGCAGCATGGAGAATGAGCAGTTCTTC.

The rearrangement links TRBV12-3 or TRBV12-4 to TRBJ2-1; D might be TRBD1 (6 bases). V lost 7 bases to trimming and J lost 0 bases, with 10 bases between them. The CDR3 length is 14 residues. For the CDR3, the DNA is TGTGCCAGCATTGGACAGAGCTCCTACAATGAGCAGTTCTTC. It specifies CASIGQSSYNEQFF.

With respect to this clonotype: A much larger clone differs by one base, so this may be a read error. The chain carries TRBV30 and TRBJ1-2; D ambiguous. The germline V and J ends were trimmed by 2 bases and 4 bases, with 8 bases remaining between them. Germline CDR1 GTSNPN, CDR2 SVGIG (reference sequence). The CDR3 is 12 amino acids. The CDR3 sequence: CAWSSPSYGYTF. The CDR3 DNA sequence: TGTGCCTGGAGTTCACCGAGCTATGGCTACACCTTC.

This rearrangement joins TRBV6-1 to TRBJ1-1, with D possibly TRBD1 on 5 matching bases. Per germline, CDR1 MNHNS and CDR2 SASEGT. V lost 8 bases to trimming and J lost 8 bases, with 15 bases between them. The CDR3 has 12 amino acids. The CDR3 reads CASWGGVGEAFF. The CDR3 DNA follows: TGTGCCAGCTGGGGGGGGGTAGGGGAAGCTTTCTTT.

This clonotype has only a few counts. V and J are TRBV9 and TRBJ1-4; D is unclear. Germline V lookup: CDR1 SGDLS, CDR2 YYNGEE. Trimming left V 0 bases short and J 8 bases short, with 14 bases between. The CDR3 is made up of 15 amino acids. In DNA form, the CDR3 reads TGTGCCAGCAGCGTAGACGTGGGATCGTCAGAAAAACTGTTTTTT. This codes for CASSVDVGSSEKLFF.

This clonotype was seen only a few times. The J gene is TRBJ1-4, the V gene TRBV10-3; D is unclear. Trimming removed 6 bases from V and 1 base from J, with 3 bases in between. Germline values: CDR1 ENHRY, CDR2 SYGVKD. This CDR3 is 12 amino acids long. As DNA, the CDR3 is TGTGCCATCAGGGGAACTAATGAAAAACTGTTTTTT. Encoded protein: CAIRGTNEKLFF.

The chain is built from TRBV18 and TRBJ1-1; D not certain. The CDR3 length is 14 residues. CDR1 and CDR2 (germline): KGHSH, LQKENI. Trimming took off 1 base at V and 3 bases at J, with 9 bases between the two ends. The DNA for the CDR3 is TGTGCCAGCTCACCACAGCCCCAAGACACTGAAGCTTTCTTT. This codes for CASSPQPQDTEAFF.